These 19 T cell receptor beta chains came from one sample sequenced in a study of circulating CD8 cells and anti-PD-1 response in melanoma. The QIAseq Immune Repertoire TCR panel built the libraries from about 14 ng of total RNA. MiXCR was run by TCRdb on the reads, yielding one entry per CDR3 protein. This table holds 2,500 or so distinct CDR3 sequences, around 6.3% found once. From live CD3+CD8+TCRalphabeta+ cells, four PD-1 and/or TIGIT subsets were sorted. The material sequenced was CD8+ T cells from PBMCs, taken at baseline or after one month of anti-PD-1 therapy (not recorded which). These receptors all stem from a human donor with melanoma.

The V gene is TRBV28, the J gene TRBJ2-7; 9 bases map to TRBD1. There are 15 residues in the CDR3. With V trimmed by 4 bases and J by 1 base, 5 bases remained unmatched. Germline loops: CDR1 MDHEN, CDR2 SYDVKM. CDR3 in DNA: TGTGCCAGCAGTTCAACCGGGACAGGGTCCTACGAGCAGTACTTC. As protein: CASSSTGTGSYEQYF.

This clonotype is labeled as medium-sized. The chain combines TRBV7-2 with TRBJ2-3; D remains ambiguous. Germline lookup yields CDR1 SGHTA and CDR2 FQGNSA. The CDR3 length is 12 residues. Trimming took off 5 bases at V and 4 bases at J, with 7 bases between the two ends. The CDR3 loop reads CASSQPADTQYF. Written as DNA, the CDR3 is TGTGCCAGCAGCCAACCAGCAGATACGCAGTATTTT.

This clonotype was seen a few times. One end of the junction does not line up with germline, which may come from a read error. This rearrangement joins TRBV7-8 to TRBJ1-2; 7 bases line up with TRBD1. CDR1 SGHVS and CDR2 FQNEAQ come from the germline V gene. The CDR3 covers 10 residues. CDR3 DNA: TGTGCCAGCCTCGGCGGGACAGTCGAGTTC. Translating gives CASLGGTVEF.

This clonotype is labeled as medium-sized. The rearrangement uses TRBV21-1 and TRBJ1-6; the table's D gene call, TRBD1, was not cross checked with the DNA. TRBV21-1 constitutes a pseudogene. The CDR3 has 14 amino acids. The CDR3 DNA sequence: TGTGCCAGCAAAGACAGGGTTACGGATTCACCCCTCCACTTT. Its protein product is CASKDRVTDSPLHF.

This chain connects TRBV19 to TRBJ2-7; weak D call: TRBD2 (6 bases). The CDR3 has 15 residues. Germline CDR1 is LNHDA and CDR2 is SQIVND (reference sequence). V lost 3 bases and J lost 0, with 12 bases in between. The CDR3 DNA reads as TGTGCCAGTAGTATCGGGACGGGAGCCTCCTACGAGCAGTACTTC. It is translated as CASSIGTGASYEQYF.

By share, this clonotype ranks as medium-sized (0.01 to 0.1%). The chain recombines TRBV19 with TRBJ2-1, with D hard to call. V lost 2 bases and J lost 4, with 15 bases in between. CDR1 and CDR2 from the germline V gene are LNHDA and SQIVND (reference sequence). The CDR3 spans 16 residues. CDR3 residues: CASSIQRGPNYNEQFF. Written as DNA, the CDR3 is TGTGCCAGTAGTATACAACGAGGCCCCAATTACAATGAGCAGTTCTTC.

This clonotype counts as medium-sized (0.01 to 0.1%). This rearrangement joins TRBV6-6 to TRBJ2-7; 7 nucleotides agree with TRBD1. The CDR3 spans 13 residues. Germline values: CDR1 MNHNY, CDR2 SVGAGI (reference sequence). Trimming took 6 bases from V and 0 from J; bases not matched to a gene: 2. CDR3 DNA sequence: TGTGCCAGCAGCTCAGGGGGCTCCTACGAGCAGTACTTC. Its translation is CASSSGGSYEQYF.

The sample holds a few counts of this clonotype. V usage is TRBV29-1 and J usage is TRBJ1-1; perhaps TRBD1 as D (6 bases). V was trimmed by 2 bases and J by 4 bases, leaving 26 bases between them. From germline, CDR1 is SQVTM and CDR2 ANQGSEA. This CDR3 is 18 amino acids long. As DNA, the CDR3 is TGCAGCGTTGAACAGGGGCCGCTTGACCCAGTGGCGGGCACTGAAGCTTTCTTT. It is translated as CSVEQGPLDPVAGTEAFF.

This clonotype was seen a handful of times. The chain employs TRBV28 and TRBJ2-7; 7 nucleotides line up with TRBD2. Germline CDR1 MDHEN, CDR2 SYDVKM. The CDR3 loop spans 13 amino acids. V lost 6 bases, J lost 5 bases, and 7 bases stayed unmatched. CDR3 in DNA: TGTGCCAGCAGCACCCGCGGGGGACACGAGCAGTACTTC. Its protein is CASSTRGGHEQYF.

This clonotype was detected only a few times. A junction boundary mismatches the germline segment, possibly from a read error. The CDR3 is CASSPAGSAYEQYF. CDR3 coding DNA: TGTGCCAGCAGTCCCGCCGGGTCTGCCTATGAGCAGTACTTC. This rearrangement joins TRBV27 to TRBJ2-7; D remains unclear. Germline V CDR1 and CDR2: MNHEY, SMNVEV (reference sequence). The CDR3 loop spans 14 amino acids.

This clonotype has more than one count but fewer than ten. The chain is built from TRBV12-5 and TRBJ1-5; perhaps TRBD1 as D (6 bases). Per the germline V gene, CDR1 is LGHNT and CDR2 is FRNRAP. The CDR3 totals 14 residues. Trimming took 5 bases from V and 3 from J, leaving 11 bases between them. CDR3 amino acids: CASGPGQNNQPQHF. DNA of the CDR3: TGTGCTAGTGGTCCAGGACAGAACAATCAGCCCCAGCATTTT.

This clonotype is medium-sized. The CDR3 is CASSFRALDTQYF. CDR3 sequence (DNA): TGTGCCAGCAGTTTCAGGGCCCTTGATACGCAGTATTTT. This chain links TRBV28 with TRBJ2-3, with D perhaps TRBD1 (5 bases). Germline V CDR1 and CDR2: MDHEN, SYDVKM. Trimming shortened V by 3 bases and J by 6 bases, and 10 bases separated the two germline ends. The CDR3 has 13 amino acids.

This clonotype is termed medium-sized. One end of the junction does not line up with germline, which may come from a read error. This chain links TRBV12-5 with TRBJ2-1; no definite D call. The CDR3 length is 15 residues. CDR1 and CDR2 from the germline V gene are LGHNT and FRNRAP. The CDR3 bases are TGTGCTAGTGCTTTGGAAGACCCTAGCTACAATGAGCAGTTCTTC. Its translation is CASALEDPSYNEQFF.

This clonotype counts as medium-sized. The CDR3 loop reads CSAPDLSYEQYF. CDR3 DNA: TGCAGTGCTCCGGACTTGAGCTACGAGCAGTACTTC. The genes are TRBV20-1 and TRBJ2-7; possibly TRBD2 for D (5 bases). V gave up 5 bases and J gave up 3 bases, with 11 bases separating them. The CDR3 sequence is 12 residues long. From germline, CDR1 is DFQATT and CDR2 SNEGSKA (reference sequence).

Within the sample, this clonotype is medium-sized. CDR3 protein: CASGGETQYF. CDR3 coding DNA: TGTGCCAGCGGGGGAGAGACCCAGTACTTC. This sequence joins TRBV2 and TRBJ2-5, with D perhaps given as TRBD1 or TRBD2 (5 bases each). This CDR3 contains 10 residues. Germline V lookup: CDR1 SNHLY, CDR2 FYNNEI. Trimming removed 8 bases at V and 4 bases at J, with 5 bases between.

The chain uses TRBV4-1 and TRBJ1-3; no clear D gene. The CDR3 is made up of 17 amino acids. V shed 0 bases and J shed 0 bases, with 12 bases lying between them. Looked up from germline, CDR1 is MGHRA and CDR2 is YSYEKL. This CDR3 is CASSQDLALTSGNTIYF. CDR3 in DNA: TGCGCCAGCAGCCAAGACCTGGCGCTCACCTCTGGAAACACCATATATTTT.

This clonotype is medium-sized (0.01 to 0.1%) by share. This chain uses TRBV21-1 with TRBJ1-2. TRBV21-1 is tagged as a pseudogene. The CDR3 is 16 amino acids. The CDR3 coding sequence is TGTGCCAGCAGCCCCCGAGGGACCTCCCCCCTCTATGGCTACACCTTC. Protein: CASSPRGTSPLYGYTF.

This clonotype rates as medium-sized. J is TRBJ2-2 and V is TRBV4-1; 8 positions match TRBD2. The CDR3 sequence is 15 residues long. From germline, CDR1 is MGHRA and CDR2 YSYEKL. The junction had 1 base not matched to a gene; V was cut back by 4 bases and J by 0 bases. The CDR3 bases are TGCGCCAGCAGCCCGGGACTAGCGAACACCGGGGAGCTGTTTTTT. Translation: CASSPGLANTGELFF.

This clonotype qualifies as medium-sized. The J gene is TRBJ2-1, the V gene TRBV19; D possibly uses TRBD1 or TRBD2 (5 bases each). The CDR3 is 12 amino acids. CDR1 and CDR2 from the germline V gene are LNHDA and SQIVND (reference sequence). V lost 9 bases and J lost 4, with 10 bases in between. The CDR3 loop reads CASGDGYNEQFF. The CDR3 coding sequence is TGTGCCAGCGGGGACGGTTACAATGAGCAGTTCTTC.